This T cell receptor (beta chain) was sequenced in a study of T cells after yellow fever vaccination (dated by TCRdb to the late 2010s). Concerning the study at large: The SMART-Seq v4 Ultra Low Input RNA kit was used to prepare libraries from fractions with low cell numbers. To follow T-cell clones before and after primary and booster YFV17D yellow fever vaccination, bulk TCR alpha and beta repertoires were sequenced over time. Two healthy male donors made up the cohort, one aged 18 to 29 years and the other aged 30 to 39 years. Blood samples were taken at several timepoints before and after primary and secondary immunization, and bulk PBMC replicates and cell subsets were isolated. Study-wide conclusions, independent of this receptor: Most clones expanded after primary vaccination were re-detected after the booster (around 96% of CD4 and approximately 89% of CD8), suggesting broad memory maintenance. The study included only a couple of donors, which limits how far the findings can be generalized. Compared with the primary T-cell response, the secondary T-cell response was faster but weaker, reaching its peak on day 5 rather than on day 15. A small share of clonotypes occurred in both CD4 and CD8 compartments, likely arising from convergent recombination. Computational filtering was required because FACS-sorted repertoires could contain abundant contaminating clonotypes from the bulk population.

TCR cDNA was synthesized by 5'RACE template switching, which introduced a universal primer site and unique molecular identifiers. Priming of cDNA synthesis was performed from both the TCR alpha and TCR beta constant segments. Two PCR steps were used to amplify libraries, with sample barcodes and sequencing adapters being added in the second step. Sequencing of the libraries was done on either Illumina HiSeq 2500 (2x100 bp) or NovaSeq (2x150 bp). The original pipeline was this. MIGEC was used to demultiplex reads and collapse the reads into UMI consensus sequences, and MiXCR was used for V(D)J alignment. Vaccine-responding clonotypes were defined with edgeR using replicate PBMC samples, requiring FDR below 0.01 and a log2 fold change above 5 up to day 15. Bulk clonotypes were assigned CD4 or CD8 identity according to which sequenced CD4 or CD8 repertoire held them at higher abundance. Through fastp at Q25 and MiXCR, TCRdb rebuilt clones from the public reads, retaining in-frame beta chains. Under each unique CDR3 protein, matching rows form one entry showing the most common genes and DNA. The authors' filters were not applied to this entry. In all, the sample holds a few hundred thousand distinct CDR3 sequences, and around 6.5% of those were seen once. Over 12% of the sample goes to the ten largest clones.

The germline V gene (reference sequence) specifies SEHNR as CDR1 and FQNEAQ as CDR2. From the cysteine up to the phenylalanine, the CDR3 has a length of 11 residues. Of the read, only the CDR3 DNA is kept; its 33 bases are in frame from base 1. V drops 4 bases and J drops 8 bases, leaving 6 bases in between. This clonotype has at least ten counts. The antigen this receptor binds is unknown. No quality values exist for individual bases; no much larger clone is one base distant. This sample's treatment or condition label indicates: live attenuated yellow fever vaccine strain. At each blood-draw timepoint, two biological replicates of bulk PBMCs were obtained. A standard Ficoll-Paque protocol was used to isolate PBMCs from peripheral blood. TriZol was used to extract RNA from bulk PBMCs, CD4 and CD8 fractions, and dextramer-positive and dextramer-negative fractions.

The sequencing here drew on PBMCs, taken 5 days after the yellow fever booster vaccination. This clonotype was obtained from a man aged 25 to 45 who received the YFV17D yellow fever vaccine. The rearranged segments are TRBV7-9 and TRBJ2-1, with no D gene named confidently. The nucleotide sequence is given as TGTGCCAGCAGCTGGAACCATGAGCAGTTCTTC. It is translated as CASSWNHEQFF.